These 20 T cell receptor beta chains share one sample of origin, sequenced in a study of blood T cell repertoires in COVID-19. The repertoire was sequenced with immunoSEQ multiplex PCR; TCRdb's copy has only in-frame clones and lacks some. The sample holds 260,000 or so clones; around 88% are singletons and the top ten take around 1.2%. The sample consisted of PBMCs or T cells enriched from blood (not recorded which). These receptors all stem from a woman in her thirties or forties with acute COVID-19.

The chain joins TRBV5-4 to TRBJ2-1, with 11 positions matching TRBD2. This CDR3 is built from 14 residues. CDR1 and CDR2 (germline): SGHNT, YYREEE (reference sequence). J lost 8 bases, V lost 5 bases, and 6 bases had no gene match. The DNA for the CDR3 is TGTGCCAGCAGTACTAGCGGGAGTTCGGATGAGCAGTTCTTC. Residues: CASSTSGSSDEQFF.

The CDR3 loop is CASSQVAGANEKLFF. CDR3 DNA sequence: TGCGCCAGCAGCCAAGTTGCGGGGGCTAATGAAAAACTGTTTTTT. V usage is TRBV4-1 and J usage is TRBJ1-4; D might be TRBD1 (5 bases). This CDR3 contains 15 residues. The V gene lost 1 base and the J gene lost 3 bases, with 9 bases spanning the gap. Germline loops: CDR1 MGHRA, CDR2 YSYEKL.

The chain is built from TRBV27 and TRBJ2-5; TRBD1 aligns across 7 bases. CDR1 and CDR2 (germline): MNHEY, SMNVEV (reference sequence). The V gene end was trimmed by 6 bases and the J gene end by 2 bases; junction bases not matched to a gene: 12. The CDR3 length is 16 residues. CDR3 coding DNA: TGTGCCAGCAGCCTTTTACAGGGGTTACCACAAGAGACCCAGTACTTC. It is translated as CASSLLQGLPQETQYF.

This clone was counted a single time. The rearrangement joins TRBV6-5 to TRBJ1-2; 8 bases align to TRBD1. Germline V gene lookup returns CDR1 MNHEY and CDR2 SVGAGI. The V segment lost 5 bases and the J segment 3 bases; nucleotides outside the gene matches: 5. The length of the CDR3 is 14 residues. CDR3 in DNA: TGTGCCAGCAGTAACACAGGGGGTGACTATGGCTACACCTTC. Its protein is CASSNTGGDYGYTF.

The chain carries TRBV28 and TRBJ2-2, with D possibly matching TRBD2 (5 bases). Between the trimmed V and J ends, which lost 7 bases and 5 bases, there was a span of 14 bases. The CDR3 is made up of 14 amino acids. From germline, CDR1 is MDHEN and CDR2 SYDVKM. The DNA for the CDR3 is TGTGCCAGCACCCGCGGGCAACTAACCGGGGAGCTGTTTTTT. Translated: CASTRGQLTGELFF.

The chain joins TRBV28 to TRBJ1-5; 7 bases are shared with TRBD1. The CDR3 is made up of 16 amino acids. Germline CDR1 and CDR2: MDHEN and SYDVKM. V lost 6 bases, J lost 4 bases, and 12 bases stayed unmatched. In DNA, the CDR3 is TGTGCCAGCAGGCCTCTTTTACAGGGGAGGAATCAGCCCCAGCATTTT. This translates into CASRPLLQGRNQPQHF.

The chain has TRBV28 and TRBJ1-5; 7 bases line up with TRBD1. This CDR3 comprises 14 residues. With V trimmed by 6 bases and J by 6 bases, 8 bases remained unmatched. Germline loops: CDR1 MDHEN, CDR2 SYDVKM. The CDR3 sequence: CASSPGQASQPQHF. The CDR3 DNA is TGTGCCAGCAGCCCCGGACAGGCAAGTCAGCCCCAGCATTTT.

The J gene is TRBJ2-1, the V gene TRBV7-6; TRBD2 aligns across 7 bases. Germline values: CDR1 SGHVS, CDR2 FNYEAQ. V was clipped by 5 bases and J by 0 bases; unmatched bases: 10. The CDR3 spans 17 residues. The CDR3 coding sequence is TGTGCCAGCAGCAGAGGGGCCGGCGGGAGCTCCTACAATGAGCAGTTCTTC. This codes for CASSRGAGGSSYNEQFF.

The chain is built from TRBV7-3 and TRBJ2-3; 7 bases match TRBD2. The junction had 7 bases not matched to a gene; V was cut back by 2 bases and J by 5 bases. The germline V gene encodes CDR1 SGHTA and CDR2 FQGTGA. This CDR3 has 15 residues. Here the CDR3 reads CASSLEAGVLDTQYF. The CDR3 DNA sequence: TGTGCCAGCAGCTTAGAGGCGGGAGTGCTAGATACGCAGTATTTT.

The table lists this clone with a count of one. The V call is TRBV7-2, the J call TRBJ2-1, with 10 nucleotides matching TRBD2. CDR1 is SGHTA and CDR2 is FQGNSA in the germline V gene. The CDR3 totals 15 residues. The V gene end was trimmed by 5 bases and the J gene end by 4 bases; junction bases not matched to a gene: 5. Written as DNA, the CDR3 is TGTGCCAGCAGCAAGCGGGAGGGCCGGTACAATGAGCAGTTCTTC. Its protein product is CASSKREGRYNEQFF. The full variable domain, in which reference TRBV7-2 and TRBJ2-1 provide the parts outside the CDR3, is GAGVSQSPSNKVTEKGKDVELRCDPISGHTALYWYRQSLGQGLEFLIYFQGNSAPDKSGLPSDRFSAERTGGSVSTLTIQRTQQEDSAVYLCASSKREGRYNEQFFGPGTRLTVL.

The chain has TRBV4-1 and TRBJ1-2; D not resolved. The ends were cut back, 0 bases at V and 3 bases at J, with 17 bases in the middle. The germline gives CDR1 MGHRA, CDR2 YSYEKL. The CDR3 covers 17 residues. CDR3 bases: TGCGCCAGCAGCCAAGATGGGAGTCGGGGAATTTACTATGGCTACACCTTC. Translation gives CASSQDGSRGIYYGYTF.

V and J are TRBV9 and TRBJ1-3; TRBD1 is a possible D gene (5 bases). V dropped 0 bases and J dropped 1 base, with 11 bases sitting between them. Looked up from germline, CDR1 is SGDLS and CDR2 is YYNGEE. CDR3 size: 16 residues. Written as DNA, the CDR3 is TGTGCCAGCAGCGTAGGGGGGGTTACGTCTGGAAACACCATATATTTT. This translates into CASSVGGVTSGNTIYF.

The rearrangement joins TRBV5-4 to TRBJ2-5; D is unclear. Trimming took 2 bases from V and 4 from J, leaving 6 bases between them. The germline V gene encodes CDR1 SGHNT and CDR2 YYREEE (reference sequence). This CDR3 comprises 12 residues. The chain's CDR3 is CASSLELETQYF. DNA for the CDR3: TGTGCCAGCAGCTTAGAGCTAGAGACCCAGTACTTC.

The CDR3 bases are TGTGCCAGCAGCTTGGTTCGGGACAGTACTGGAAACACCATATATTTT. Residues: CASSLVRDSTGNTIYF. The V and J genes are TRBV5-6 and TRBJ1-3, with 7 nucleotides matching TRBD1. This CDR3 is 16 amino acids long. Germline V gives CDR1 SGHDT, CDR2 YYEEEE. The J segment lost 2 bases and the V segment lost 0 bases, leaving 5 bases of the junction unmatched.

This clone was observed a few times. The V and J genes are TRBV18 and TRBJ1-1; D remains unclear. Trimming took off 3 bases at V and 5 bases at J, with 4 bases between the two ends. The CDR3 extends over 11 amino acids. The germline V gene has CDR1 KGHSH and CDR2 LQKENI. The CDR3 region has the DNA TGTGCCAGCTCACCGACAACTGAAGCTTTCTTT. Amino acids: CASSPTTEAFF.

This clone was picked up a small number of times. The genes are TRBV6-5 and TRBJ1-2; tentative D call: TRBD1 (6 bases). In germline, CDR1 is MNHEY, CDR2 SVGAGI. This CDR3 has 14 residues. V was cut by 7 bases and J by 1 base, with 13 bases left in between. CDR3 residues: CASTAGTNNYGYTF. In nucleotides, the CDR3 is TGTGCCAGCACAGCCGGGACAAATAACTATGGCTACACCTTC.

V usage is TRBV10-2 and J usage is TRBJ2-6, with D tentatively TRBD1 (5 bases). The V gene lost 7 bases and the J gene lost 3 bases, with 13 bases spanning the gap. The CDR3 has 15 amino acids. From germline, CDR1 is WSHSY and CDR2 SAAADI. The CDR3 DNA sequence: TGCGCCAGCAAAGTAGGGGTGGATGGGGCCAACGTCCTGACTTTC. This encodes CASKVGVDGANVLTF.

This clone was seen more than once but under ten times. The chain combines TRBV6-5 with TRBJ2-3; tentatively, D is TRBD2 (5 bases). CDR1 and CDR2 (germline): MNHEY, SVGAGI. V lost 6 bases to trimming and J lost 9 bases, with 16 bases between them. The CDR3 length is 13 residues. CDR3 loop: CASRRPVGETQYF. The CDR3 coding sequence is TGTGCCAGCAGACGCCCGGTTGGGGAGACGCAGTATTTT.

This clone has a count of ten or more. The chain links TRBV19 to TRBJ2-2; D gene uncertain. Trimming shortened V by 7 bases and J by 2 bases, and 5 bases separated the two germline ends. The length of the CDR3 is 12 residues. Germline V gene sequence: CDR1 LNHDA, CDR2 SQIVND (reference sequence). CDR3 nucleotide sequence: TGTGCCAGTAATTTAAACACCGGGGAGCTGTTTTTT. Its translation is CASNLNTGELFF.

The chain carries TRBV15 and TRBJ2-7, with 11 bases lining up with TRBD1. The CDR3 extends over 15 amino acids. Germline V gene data show CDR1 as LNHNV and CDR2 as YYDKDF (reference sequence). Trimming at V came to 3 bases and at J to 6 bases, leaving 7 bases not matched to a gene. The CDR3 region has the DNA TGTGCCACCAGCAGCACGGACAGGGGGCCTGGCGAGCAGTACGTC. Amino acid sequence: CATSSTDRGPGEQYV.